This entry concerns a single T cell receptor beta chain. The antigen is not known. This sample is drawn from a study of shared clonotypes between healthy human individuals. Study-wide results and limits: All-four-donor shared clonotypes had higher generation probabilities than non-shared clonotypes did. Exclusively blood specimens were collected; tissue repertoires likely differ.

The CDR3 has 14 amino acids. The ends lost 3 bases at V and 7 bases at J; junction bases unmatched: 7. The germline V gene encodes CDR1 SGHDT and CDR2 YYEEEE. At deep level, the assay was performed. The authors split each subset's genomic DNA evenly across several immunoSEQ plates. Clones were read by immunoSEQ multiplex PCR, and TCRdb kept only the in-frame ones, dropping some. The top ten hold over 0.12% of the sample, which has roughly 2.5 million clones, around nine tenths seen once. The rearrangement joins TRBV5-6 to TRBJ2-5; TRBD2 aligns across 9 bases. Sequencing was done on a sample of naive CD4+ T cells sorted from blood. Indicated subset: CD45RA+ positively selected. This TCR was sampled from a man between 18 and 29 years old in good health. The CDR3 DNA reads as TGTGCCAGCAGCTCGGGACTAGCTGTAGGGACCCAGTACTTC. It is translated as CASSSGLAVGTQYF. The full variable domain, rest sourced from reference TRBV5-6 and TRBJ2-5, is DAGVTQSPTHLIKTRGQQVTLRCSPKSGHDTVSWYQQALGQGPQFIFQYYEEEERQRGNFPDRFSGHQFPNYSSELNVNALLLGDSALYLCASSSGLAVGTQYFGPGTRLLVL.